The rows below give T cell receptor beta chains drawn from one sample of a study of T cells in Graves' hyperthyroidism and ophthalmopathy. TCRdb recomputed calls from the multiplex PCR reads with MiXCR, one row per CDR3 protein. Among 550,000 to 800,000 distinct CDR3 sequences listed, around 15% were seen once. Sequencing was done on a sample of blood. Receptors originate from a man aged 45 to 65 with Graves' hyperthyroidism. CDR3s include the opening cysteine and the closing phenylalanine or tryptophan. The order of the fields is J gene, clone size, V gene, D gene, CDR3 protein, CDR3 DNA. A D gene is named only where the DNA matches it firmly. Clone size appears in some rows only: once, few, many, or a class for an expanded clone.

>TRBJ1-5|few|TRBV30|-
CAWSVGENQPQHF
TGTGCCTGGAGTGTGGGGGAAAATCAGCCCCAGCATTTT
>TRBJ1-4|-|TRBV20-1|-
CSASQTKDREKLFF
TGCAGTGCTTCGCAAACTAAAGACAGGGAAAAACTGTTTTTT
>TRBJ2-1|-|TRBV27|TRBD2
CATTVIAGLYNEQFF
TGTGCCACCACGGTCATAGCGGGACTATACAATGAGCAGTTCTTC
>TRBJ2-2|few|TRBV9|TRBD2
CASSTAGTSQIGTGELFF
TGTGCCAGCAGCACCGCCGGGACTAGCCAAATCGGGACCGGGGAGCTGTTTTTT
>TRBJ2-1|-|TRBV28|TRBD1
CASSFGHGQGKFF
TGTGCCAGCAGTTTCGGTCACGGACAGGGAAAGTTCTTC
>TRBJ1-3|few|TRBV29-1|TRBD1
CSGIRGRGNTIYF
TGCAGCGGAATCAGGGGGAGAGGAAACACCATATATTTT
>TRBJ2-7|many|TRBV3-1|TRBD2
CASSQERTSGSYEQYF
TGTGCCAGCAGCCAAGAAAGGACTAGCGGTTCCTACGAGCAGTACTTC
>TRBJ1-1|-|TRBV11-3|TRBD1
CASSRSGQGGSTEAFF
TGTGCCAGCAGCCGCTCGGGACAGGGGGGGAGCACTGAAGCTTTCTTT
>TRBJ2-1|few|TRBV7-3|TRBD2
CASSLKELAGRTYNEQFF
TGTGCCAGCAGCTTAAAAGAGTTAGCGGGAAGGACCTACAATGAGCAGTTCTTC
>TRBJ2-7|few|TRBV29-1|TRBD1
CSVADRVGHEQYF
TGCAGCGTCGCTGACAGGGTAGGACACGAGCAGTACTTC
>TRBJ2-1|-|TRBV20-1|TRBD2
CSASYRLAGGLDEQFF
TGCAGTGCTTCCTACCGCCTAGCGGGAGGTCTTGATGAGCAGTTCTTC
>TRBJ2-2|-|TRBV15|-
CATSNPTWGADGELFF
TGTGCCACCAGCAATCCCACGTGGGGGGCGGACGGGGAGCTATTTTTT
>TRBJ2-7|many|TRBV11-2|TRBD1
CASSLAGQAYEQYF
TGTGCCAGCAGCTTAGCGGGACAGGCCTACGAGCAGTACTTC
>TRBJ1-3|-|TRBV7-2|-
CASSLYRNTIYF
TGTGCCAGCAGCTTATACCGAAACACCATATATTTT
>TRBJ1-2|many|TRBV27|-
CASSRGGVYLGGYTF
TGTGCCAGCTCTCGGGGCGGAGTATATCTGGGGGGCTACACCTTC
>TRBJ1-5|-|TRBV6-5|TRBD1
CASSYQGEQPQHF
TGTGCCAGCAGTTACCAGGGGGAACAGCCCCAGCATTTT
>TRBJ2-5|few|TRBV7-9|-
CATTLGVETQYF
TGTGCCACCACACTGGGGGTGGAGACCCAGTACTTC
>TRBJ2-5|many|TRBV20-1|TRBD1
CSARNFDRGGEETQYF
TGCAGTGCTCGAAATTTCGACAGGGGGGGCGAAGAGACCCAGTACTTC
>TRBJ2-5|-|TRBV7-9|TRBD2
CASSLGFGAGGPQETQYF
TGTGCCAGCAGCTTAGGTTTTGGAGCGGGAGGACCCCAAGAGACCCAGTACTTC
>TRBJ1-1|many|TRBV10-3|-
CAISVRVNTEAFF
TGTGCCATCAGTGTCAGGGTGAACACTGAAGCTTTCTTT
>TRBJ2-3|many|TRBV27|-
CASSLASRSDTQYF
TGTGCCAGCAGTTTAGCTAGTCGCTCAGATACGCAGTATTTT
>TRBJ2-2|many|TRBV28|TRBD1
CASSSAGTGPGELFF
TGTGCCAGCAGCTCCGCCGGGACAGGGCCCGGGGAGCTGTTTTTT
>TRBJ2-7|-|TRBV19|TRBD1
CASLRNWDRDYEQYF
TGTGCCAGTCTTAGAAACTGGGACAGGGACTACGAGCAGTACTTC
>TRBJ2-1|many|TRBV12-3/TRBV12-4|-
CASSLGRGARYEQFF
TGTGCCAGCAGTTTAGGCAGGGGTGCTAGGTATGAGCAGTTCTTC
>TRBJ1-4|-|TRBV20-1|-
CSARDQHRATNEKLFF
TGCAGTGCTAGAGACCAACACCGAGCAACTAATGAAAAACTGTTTTTT
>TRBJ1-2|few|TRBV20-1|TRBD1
CSAREPGGDYGYTF
TGCAGTGCTAGAGAACCAGGGGGGGACTATGGCTACACCTTC
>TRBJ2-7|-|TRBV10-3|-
CAISSDREGYEQYF
TGTGCCATCAGCTCGGACAGGGAGGGCTACGAGCAGTACTTC
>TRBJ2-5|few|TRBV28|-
CASSLSGRRIQETQHF
TGTGCCAGCAGTTTAAGCGGCAGGAGAATCCAAGAGACCCAGCACTTC
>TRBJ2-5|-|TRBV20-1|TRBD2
CSATPGTSGTQYF
TGCAGTGCAACCCCCGGGACTAGCGGGACCCAGTACTTC
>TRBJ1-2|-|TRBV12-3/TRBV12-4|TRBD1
CASSLDRVSVGYGYTF
TGTGCCAGCAGTCTCGACAGGGTGAGCGTGGGATATGGCTACACCTTC
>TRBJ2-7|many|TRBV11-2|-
CASSLDPGPYEQYF
TGTGCCAGCAGCTTAGATCCGGGCCCCTACGAGCAGTACTTC
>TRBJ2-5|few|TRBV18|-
CASSRPDSETQYF
TGTGCCAGCTCCCGGCCAGATTCGGAGACCCAGTACTTC
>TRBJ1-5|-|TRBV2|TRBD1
CASSGDRGWQPQHF
TGTGCCAGCAGTGGGGACAGGGGTTGGCAGCCCCAGCATTTT
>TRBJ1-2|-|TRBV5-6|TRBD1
CASSTQGPGYTF
TGTGCCAGCAGCACACAGGGGCCCGGCTACACCTTC
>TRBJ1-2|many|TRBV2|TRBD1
CASSEMDRVGYGYTF
TGTGCCAGCAGTGAAATGGACAGGGTCGGCTATGGCTACACCTTC
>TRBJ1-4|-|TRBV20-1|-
CSARDMVLSGQLNEKLFF
TGCAGTGCTAGAGATATGGTGCTGAGTGGACAGCTTAATGAAAAACTGTTTTTT
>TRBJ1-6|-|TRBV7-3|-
CASSLTRRDSPLHF
TGTGCCAGCAGCTTAACGAGGCGGGACTCACCCCTCCACTTT
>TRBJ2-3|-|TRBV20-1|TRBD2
CSARAGTSGRITDTQYF
TGCAGTGCTAGGGCCGGGACTAGCGGGAGAATCACAGATACGCAGTATTTT
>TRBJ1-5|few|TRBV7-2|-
CASSQRGYNQPQHF
TGTGCCAGCAGCCAACGGGGCTACAATCAGCCCCAGCATTTT
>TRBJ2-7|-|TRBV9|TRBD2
CASSPGGSGRVYEQYF
TGTGCCAGCAGCCCAGGGGGTAGCGGGAGGGTATACGAGCAGTACTTC
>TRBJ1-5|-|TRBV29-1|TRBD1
CSALTGVGGNQPQHF
TGCAGCGCACTGACAGGGGTAGGAGGCAATCAGCCCCAGCATTTT
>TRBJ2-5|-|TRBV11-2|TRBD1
CASSLTGQGNLYF
TGTGCCAGCAGCTTAACGGGACAGGGAAATCTGTACTTC